The following is a T cell receptor (beta chain) sequence with its context. This specimen belongs to a study of cytomegalovirus exposure and HLA in healthy donors. The PCR ran on 60 Vbeta and 13 Jbeta primers. TCRdb's table, derived via immunoSEQ multiplex PCR, lists solely in-frame clones and lacks some. This table holds under 100,000 clones, around 70% found once. With 5 bases clipped from V and 1 base from J, the junction kept 4 bases outside the gene matches. The CDR3 covers 16 residues. CDR1 is MNHEY and CDR2 is SMNVEV in the germline V gene (reference sequence). Sequencing was performed on PBMCs. The gene calls are TRBV27 and TRBJ2-3, with 12 bases that match TRBD2. The TCR comes from a woman in her 50s in good health and CMV-seropositive. This CDR3 is CASSKGLAGRTDTQYF. DNA for the CDR3: TGTGCCAGCAGTAAAGGACTAGCGGGACGCACAGATACGCAGTATTTT.